A single T cell receptor beta chain is shown here with its context. Amplification of TCR beta CDR3 regions used RNA as the template. HTBI primers were the set used in a first-round RT-PCR of the TCR CDR3. MiXCR, run by TCRdb on the multiplex PCR reads, gives a single entry per CDR3 protein. The table lists about 840,000 distinct CDR3 sequences, over 35% of them singletons. The data originate from a study of T cells in Graves' hyperthyroidism and ophthalmopathy. There are 16 residues in the CDR3. CDR1 and CDR2 (germline): SGHDT, YYEEEE. V lost 4 bases, J lost 5 bases, and 9 bases stayed unmatched. This clonotype originated in a man between 18 and 29 years old with Graves' hyperthyroidism. The rearrangement joins TRBV5-6 to TRBJ2-7; 13 bases fit TRBD2. Specimen: blood. The CDR3 sequence: CASSHAGTSGTNEQYF. CDR3 in DNA: TGTGCCAGCAGCCATGCAGGGACTAGCGGGACCAACGAGCAGTACTTC.